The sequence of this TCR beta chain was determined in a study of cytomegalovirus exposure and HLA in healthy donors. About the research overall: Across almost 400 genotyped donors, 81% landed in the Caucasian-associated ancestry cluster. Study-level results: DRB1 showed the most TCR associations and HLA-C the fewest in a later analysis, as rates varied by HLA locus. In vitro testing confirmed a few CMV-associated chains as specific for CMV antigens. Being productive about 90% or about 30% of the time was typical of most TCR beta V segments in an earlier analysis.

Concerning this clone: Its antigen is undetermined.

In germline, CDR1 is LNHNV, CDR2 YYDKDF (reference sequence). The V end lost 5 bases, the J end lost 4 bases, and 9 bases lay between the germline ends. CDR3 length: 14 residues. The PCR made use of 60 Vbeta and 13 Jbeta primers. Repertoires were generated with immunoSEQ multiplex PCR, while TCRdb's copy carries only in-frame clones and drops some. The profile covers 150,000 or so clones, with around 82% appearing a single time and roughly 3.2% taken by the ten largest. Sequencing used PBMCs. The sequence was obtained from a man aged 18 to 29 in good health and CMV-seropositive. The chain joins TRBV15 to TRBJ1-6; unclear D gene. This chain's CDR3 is CATSVKLYNSPLHF. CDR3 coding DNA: TGTGCCACCAGCGTGAAGCTATATAATTCACCCCTCCACTTT.